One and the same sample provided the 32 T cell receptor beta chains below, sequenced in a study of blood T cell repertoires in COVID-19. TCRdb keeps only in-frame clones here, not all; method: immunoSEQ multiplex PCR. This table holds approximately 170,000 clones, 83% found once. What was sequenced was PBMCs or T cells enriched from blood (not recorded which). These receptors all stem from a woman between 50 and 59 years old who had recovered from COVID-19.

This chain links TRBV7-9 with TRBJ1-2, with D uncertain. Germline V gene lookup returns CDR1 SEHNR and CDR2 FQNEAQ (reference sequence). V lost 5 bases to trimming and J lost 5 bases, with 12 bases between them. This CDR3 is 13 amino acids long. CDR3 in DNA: TGTGCCAGCAGCCCCGGGAGGGAGTATGGCTACACCTTC. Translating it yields CASSPGREYGYTF.

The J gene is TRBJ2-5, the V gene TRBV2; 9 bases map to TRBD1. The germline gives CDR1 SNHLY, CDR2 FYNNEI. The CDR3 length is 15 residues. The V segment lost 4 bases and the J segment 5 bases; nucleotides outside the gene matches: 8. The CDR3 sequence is CASSARTGVVETQYF. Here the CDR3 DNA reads TGTGCCAGCAGTGCCAGGACAGGGGTGGTGGAGACCCAGTACTTC.

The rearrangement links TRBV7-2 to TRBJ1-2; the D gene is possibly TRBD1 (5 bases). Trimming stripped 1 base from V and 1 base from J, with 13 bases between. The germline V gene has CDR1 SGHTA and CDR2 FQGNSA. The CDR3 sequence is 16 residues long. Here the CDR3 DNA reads TGTGCCAGCAGCTTAGGGGGCTCCGCTATTAACTATGGCTACACCTTC. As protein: CASSLGGSAINYGYTF. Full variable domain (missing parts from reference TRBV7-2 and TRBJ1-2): GAGVSQSPSNKVTEKGKDVELRCDPISGHTALYWYRQSLGQGLEFLIYFQGNSAPDKSGLPSDRFSAERTGGSVSTLTIQRTQQEDSAVYLCASSLGGSAINYGYTFGSGTRLTVV.

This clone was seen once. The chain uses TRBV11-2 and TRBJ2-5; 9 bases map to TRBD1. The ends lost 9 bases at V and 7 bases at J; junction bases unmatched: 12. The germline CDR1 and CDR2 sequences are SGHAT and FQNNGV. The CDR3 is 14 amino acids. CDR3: CASTGTGPRGTQYF. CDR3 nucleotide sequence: TGTGCCAGTACCGGGACAGGGCCCAGGGGGACCCAGTACTTC. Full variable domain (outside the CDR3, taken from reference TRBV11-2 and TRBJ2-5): EAGVAQSPRYKIIEKRQSVAFWCNPISGHATLYWYQQILGQGPKLLIQFQNNGVVDDSQLPKDRFSAERLKGVDSTLKIQPAKLEDSAVYLCASTGTGPRGTQYFGPGTRLLVL.

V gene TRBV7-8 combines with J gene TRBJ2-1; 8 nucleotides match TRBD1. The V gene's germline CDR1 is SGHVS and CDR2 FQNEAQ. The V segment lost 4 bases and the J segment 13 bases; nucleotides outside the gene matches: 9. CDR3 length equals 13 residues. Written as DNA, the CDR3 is TGTGCCAGCAGCTCCAGAGGACAGGGTTTTCAGTTCTTC. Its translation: CASSSRGQGFQFF.

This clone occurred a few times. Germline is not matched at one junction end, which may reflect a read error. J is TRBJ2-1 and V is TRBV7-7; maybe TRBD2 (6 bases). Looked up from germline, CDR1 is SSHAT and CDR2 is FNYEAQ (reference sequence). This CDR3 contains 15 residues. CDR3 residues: CASSKLPGVNNEQFF. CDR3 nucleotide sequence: TGTGCTAGCAGCAAACTGCCGGGGGTCAACAATGAGCAGTTCTTC.

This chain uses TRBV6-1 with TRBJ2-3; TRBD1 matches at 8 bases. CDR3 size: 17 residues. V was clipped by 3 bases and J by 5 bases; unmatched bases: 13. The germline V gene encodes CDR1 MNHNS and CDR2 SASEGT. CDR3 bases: TGTGCCAGCAGTGAGCTCGGCAGGGGGCGTGTCGGAGATACGCAGTATTTT. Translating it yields CASSELGRGRVGDTQYF.

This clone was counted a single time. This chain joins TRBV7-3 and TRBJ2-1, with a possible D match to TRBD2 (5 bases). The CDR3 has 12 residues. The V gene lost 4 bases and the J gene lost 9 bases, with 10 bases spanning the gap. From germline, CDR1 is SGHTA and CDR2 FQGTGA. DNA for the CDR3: TGTGCCAGCAGCTCCGATGGGAGTGAGCAGTTCTTC. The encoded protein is CASSSDGSEQFF.

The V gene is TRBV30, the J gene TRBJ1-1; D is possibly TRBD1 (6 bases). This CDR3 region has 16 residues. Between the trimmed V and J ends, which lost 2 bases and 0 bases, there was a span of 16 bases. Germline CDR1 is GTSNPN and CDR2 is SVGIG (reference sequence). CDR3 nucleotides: TGTGCCTGGAGTACCCCCCGGCAGGGGCTGAACACTGAAGCTTTCTTT. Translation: CAWSTPRQGLNTEAFF. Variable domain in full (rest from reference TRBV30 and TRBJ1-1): SQTIHQWPATLVQPVGSPLSLECTVEGTSNPNLYWYRQAAGRGLQLLFYSVGIGQISSEVPQNLSASRPQDRQFILSSKKLLLSDSGFYLCAWSTPRQGLNTEAFFGQGTRLTVV.

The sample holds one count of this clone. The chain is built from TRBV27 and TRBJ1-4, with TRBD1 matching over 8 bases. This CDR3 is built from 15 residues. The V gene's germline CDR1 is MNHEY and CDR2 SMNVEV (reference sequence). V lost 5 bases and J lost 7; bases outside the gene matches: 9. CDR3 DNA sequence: TGTGCCAGCAGTCTTCGGACAGGGAGTAGTGAAAAACTGTTTTTT. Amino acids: CASSLRTGSSEKLFF.

The CDR3 reads CAWRKVGGMFF. CDR3 DNA: TGTGCCTGGAGAAAGGTTGGCGGGATGTTTTTT. The genes are TRBV30 and TRBJ1-4, with D hard to call. Germline CDR1 is GTSNPN and CDR2 is SVGIG (reference sequence). Trimming stripped 3 bases from V and 15 bases from J, with 14 bases between. The CDR3 covers 11 residues.

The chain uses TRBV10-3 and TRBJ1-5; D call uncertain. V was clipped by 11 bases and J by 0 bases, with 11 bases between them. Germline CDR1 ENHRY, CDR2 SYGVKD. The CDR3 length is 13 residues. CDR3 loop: CASCVDSNQPQHF. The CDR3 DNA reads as TGTGCCTCTTGCGTAGATAGCAATCAGCCCCAGCATTTT.

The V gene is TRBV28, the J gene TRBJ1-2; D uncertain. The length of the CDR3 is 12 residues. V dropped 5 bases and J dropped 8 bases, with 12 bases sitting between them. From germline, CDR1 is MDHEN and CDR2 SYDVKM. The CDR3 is CASSPPEGGYTF. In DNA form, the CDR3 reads TGTGCCAGCAGTCCACCAGAGGGAGGCTACACCTTC.

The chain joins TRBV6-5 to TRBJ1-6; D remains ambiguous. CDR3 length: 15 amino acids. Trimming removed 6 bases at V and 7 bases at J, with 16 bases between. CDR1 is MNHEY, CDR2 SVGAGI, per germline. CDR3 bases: TGTGCCAGCAGCCGTGGACTTTCGCAAAATTCACCCCTCCACTTT. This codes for CASSRGLSQNSPLHF.

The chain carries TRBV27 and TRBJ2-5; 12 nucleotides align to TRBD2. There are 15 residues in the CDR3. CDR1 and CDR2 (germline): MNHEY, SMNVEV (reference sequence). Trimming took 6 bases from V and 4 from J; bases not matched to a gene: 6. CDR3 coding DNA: TGTGCCAGCAGGCGGGGACTAGCGGGTGGAGAGACCCAGTACTTC. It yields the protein CASRRGLAGGETQYF.

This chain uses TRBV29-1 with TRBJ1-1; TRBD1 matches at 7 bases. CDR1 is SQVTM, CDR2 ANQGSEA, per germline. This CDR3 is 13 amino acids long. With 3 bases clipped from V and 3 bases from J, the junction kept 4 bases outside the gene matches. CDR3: CSVDGGQHTEAFF. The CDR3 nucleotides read TGCAGCGTTGATGGGGGACAGCACACTGAAGCTTTCTTT.

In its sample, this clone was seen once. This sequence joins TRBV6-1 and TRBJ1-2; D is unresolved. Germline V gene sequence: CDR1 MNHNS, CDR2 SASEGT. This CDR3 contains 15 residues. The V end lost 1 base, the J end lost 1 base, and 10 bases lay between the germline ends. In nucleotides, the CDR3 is TGTGCCAGCAGTGAAGGTCCCGCGGATAACTATGGCTACACCTTC. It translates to CASSEGPADNYGYTF.

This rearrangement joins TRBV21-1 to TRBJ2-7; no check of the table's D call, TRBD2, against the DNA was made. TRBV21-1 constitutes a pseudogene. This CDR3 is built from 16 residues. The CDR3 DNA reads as TGTGCCAGCAGCAAAGACCGGGACGCGGGGGGCAACGAGCAGTACGTC. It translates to CASSKDRDAGGNEQYV.

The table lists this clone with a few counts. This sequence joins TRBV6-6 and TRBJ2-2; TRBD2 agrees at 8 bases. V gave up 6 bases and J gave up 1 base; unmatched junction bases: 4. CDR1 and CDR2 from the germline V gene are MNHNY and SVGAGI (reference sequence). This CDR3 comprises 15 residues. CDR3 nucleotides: TGTGCCAGCAGGCTTCTAGCGGGGAACACCGGGGAGCTGTTTTTT. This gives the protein CASRLLAGNTGELFF.

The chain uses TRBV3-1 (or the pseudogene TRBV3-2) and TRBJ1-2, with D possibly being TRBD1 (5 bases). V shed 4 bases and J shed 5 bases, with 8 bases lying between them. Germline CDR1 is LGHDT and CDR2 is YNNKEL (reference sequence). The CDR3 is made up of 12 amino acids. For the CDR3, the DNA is TGTGCCAGCAGCCTAGACAGATATGGCTACACCTTC. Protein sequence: CASSLDRYGYTF.

The CDR3 is CASSFLGVGNIQYF. The CDR3 DNA reads as TGTGCCAGCAGTTTCTTAGGGGTCGGAAACATTCAGTACTTC. This chain connects TRBV27 to TRBJ2-4, with D possibly matching TRBD1 (5 bases). CDR1 is MNHEY, CDR2 SMNVEV, per germline (reference sequence). CDR3 length: 14 amino acids. Trimming shortened V by 3 bases and J by 6 bases, and 12 bases separated the two germline ends.

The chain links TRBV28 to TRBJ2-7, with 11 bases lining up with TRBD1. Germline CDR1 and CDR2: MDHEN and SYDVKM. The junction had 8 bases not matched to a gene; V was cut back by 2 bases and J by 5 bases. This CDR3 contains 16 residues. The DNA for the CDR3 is TGTGCCAGCAGTTTAGCATACGGACAGGGGGCGAACGAGCAGTACGTC. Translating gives CASSLAYGQGANEQYV.

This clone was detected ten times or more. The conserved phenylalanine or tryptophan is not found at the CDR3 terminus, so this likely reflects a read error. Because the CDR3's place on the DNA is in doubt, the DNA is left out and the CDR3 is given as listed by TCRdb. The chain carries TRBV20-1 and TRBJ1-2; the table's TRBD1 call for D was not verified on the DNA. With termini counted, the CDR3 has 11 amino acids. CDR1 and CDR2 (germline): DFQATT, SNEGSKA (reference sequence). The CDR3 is CSARDQGGHIV.

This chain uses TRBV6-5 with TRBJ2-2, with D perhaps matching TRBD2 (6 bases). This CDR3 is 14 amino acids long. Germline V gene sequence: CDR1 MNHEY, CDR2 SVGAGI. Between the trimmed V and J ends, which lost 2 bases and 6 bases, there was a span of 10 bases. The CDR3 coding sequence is TGTGCCAGCAGTTACGCGGGAACCGCCGGGGAGCTGTTTTTT. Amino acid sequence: CASSYAGTAGELFF.

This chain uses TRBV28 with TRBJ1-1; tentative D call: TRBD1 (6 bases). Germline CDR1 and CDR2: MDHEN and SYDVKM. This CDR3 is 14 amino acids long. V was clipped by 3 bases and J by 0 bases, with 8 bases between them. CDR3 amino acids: CASSFRGMNTEAFF. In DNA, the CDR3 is TGTGCCAGCAGTTTCAGGGGAATGAACACTGAAGCTTTCTTT.

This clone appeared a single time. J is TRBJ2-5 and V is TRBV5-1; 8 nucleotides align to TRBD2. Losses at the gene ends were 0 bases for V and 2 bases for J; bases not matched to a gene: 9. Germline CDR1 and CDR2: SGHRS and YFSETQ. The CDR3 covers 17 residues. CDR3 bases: TGCGCCAGCAGCTTGGGTTATTATTCTAGCGGGCAAGAGACCCAGTACTTC. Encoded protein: CASSLGYYSSGQETQYF.

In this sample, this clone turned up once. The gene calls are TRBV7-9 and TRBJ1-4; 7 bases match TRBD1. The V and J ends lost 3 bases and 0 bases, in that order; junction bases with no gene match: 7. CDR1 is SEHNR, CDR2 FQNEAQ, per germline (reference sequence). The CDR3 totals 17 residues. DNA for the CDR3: TGTGCCAGCAGCTTGGCGGGACAGCCTGCAACTAATGAAAAACTGTTTTTT. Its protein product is CASSLAGQPATNEKLFF.

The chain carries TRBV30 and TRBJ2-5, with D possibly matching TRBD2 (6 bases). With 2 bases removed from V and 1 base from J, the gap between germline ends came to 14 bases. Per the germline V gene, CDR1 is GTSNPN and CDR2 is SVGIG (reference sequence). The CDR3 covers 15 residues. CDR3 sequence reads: CAWSSWRDLQETQYF. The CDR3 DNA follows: TGTGCCTGGAGTTCCTGGCGGGACCTCCAAGAGACCCAGTACTTC.

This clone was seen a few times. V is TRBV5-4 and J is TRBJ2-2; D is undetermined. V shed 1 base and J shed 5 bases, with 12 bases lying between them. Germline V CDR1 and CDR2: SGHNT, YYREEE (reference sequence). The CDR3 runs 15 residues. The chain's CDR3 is CASSLNPVNTGELFF. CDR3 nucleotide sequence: TGTGCCAGCAGCTTGAACCCGGTTAATACCGGGGAGCTGTTTTTT. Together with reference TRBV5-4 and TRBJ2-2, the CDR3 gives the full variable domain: ETGVTQSPTHLIKTRGQQVTLRCSSQSGHNTVSWYQQALGQGPQFIFQYYREEENGRGNFPPRFSGLQFPNYSSELNVNALELDDSALYLCASSLNPVNTGELFFGEGSRLTVL.

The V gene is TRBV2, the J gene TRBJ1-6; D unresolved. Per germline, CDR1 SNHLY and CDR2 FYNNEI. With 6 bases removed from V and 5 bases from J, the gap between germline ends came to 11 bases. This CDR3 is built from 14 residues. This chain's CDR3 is CASRGPPNNSPLHF. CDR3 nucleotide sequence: TGTGCCAGCAGGGGCCCTCCTAATAATTCACCCCTCCACTTT.

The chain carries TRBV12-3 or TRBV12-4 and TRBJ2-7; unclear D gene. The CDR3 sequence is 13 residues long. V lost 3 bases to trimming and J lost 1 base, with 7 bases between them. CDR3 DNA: TGTGCCAGCAGTTTCTCGCGGTCCTACGAGCAGTACGTC. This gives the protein CASSFSRSYEQYV.

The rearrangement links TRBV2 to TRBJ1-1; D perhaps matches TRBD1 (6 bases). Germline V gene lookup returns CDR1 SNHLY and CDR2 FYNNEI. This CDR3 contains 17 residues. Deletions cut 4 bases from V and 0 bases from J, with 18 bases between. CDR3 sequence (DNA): TGTGCCAGCAGTGGCGGGGGCGCGGGGGTCATGAACACTGAAGCTTTCTTT. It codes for CASSGGGAGVMNTEAFF. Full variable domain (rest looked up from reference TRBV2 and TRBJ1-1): EPEVTQTPSHQVTQMGQEVILRCVPISNHLYFYWYRQILGQKVEFLVSFYNNEISEKSEIFDDQFSVERPDGSNFTLKIRSTKLEDSAMYFCASSGGGAGVMNTEAFFGQGTRLTVV.